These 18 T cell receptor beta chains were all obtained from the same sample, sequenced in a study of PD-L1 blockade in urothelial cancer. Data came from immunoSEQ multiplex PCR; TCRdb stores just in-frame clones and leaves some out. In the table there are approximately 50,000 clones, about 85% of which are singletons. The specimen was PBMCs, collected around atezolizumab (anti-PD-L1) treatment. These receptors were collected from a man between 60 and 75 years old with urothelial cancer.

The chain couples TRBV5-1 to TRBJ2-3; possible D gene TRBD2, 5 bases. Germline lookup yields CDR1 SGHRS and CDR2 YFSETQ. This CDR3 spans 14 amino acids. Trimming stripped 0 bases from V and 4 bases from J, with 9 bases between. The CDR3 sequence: CASSLGGGADTQYF. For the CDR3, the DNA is TGCGCCAGCAGCTTGGGTGGAGGTGCAGATACGCAGTATTTT.

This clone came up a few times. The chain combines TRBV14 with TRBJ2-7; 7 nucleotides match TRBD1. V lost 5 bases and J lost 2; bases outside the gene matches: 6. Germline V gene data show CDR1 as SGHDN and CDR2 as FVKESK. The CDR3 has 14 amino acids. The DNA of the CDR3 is TGTGCCAGCAGCACGCAAGGGGGCCCCTACGAGCAGTACTTC. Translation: CASSTQGGPYEQYF.

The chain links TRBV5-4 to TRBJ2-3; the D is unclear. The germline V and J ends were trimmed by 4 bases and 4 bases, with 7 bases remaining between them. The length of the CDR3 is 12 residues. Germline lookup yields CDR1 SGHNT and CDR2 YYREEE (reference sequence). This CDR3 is CASSLSADTQYF. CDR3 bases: TGTGCCAGCAGCCTCTCCGCAGATACGCAGTATTTT.

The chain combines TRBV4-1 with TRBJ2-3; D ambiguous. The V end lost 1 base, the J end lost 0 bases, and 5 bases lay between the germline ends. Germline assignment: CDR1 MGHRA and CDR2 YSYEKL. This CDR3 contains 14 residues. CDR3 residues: CASSQARSTDTQYF. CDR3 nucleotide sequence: TGCGCCAGCAGCCAAGCCAGGAGCACAGATACGCAGTATTTT.

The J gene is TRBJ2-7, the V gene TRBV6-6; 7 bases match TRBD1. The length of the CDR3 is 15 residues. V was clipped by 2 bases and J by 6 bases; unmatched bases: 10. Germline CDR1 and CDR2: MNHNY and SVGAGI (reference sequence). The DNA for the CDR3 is TGTGCCAGCAGTTACGGGCAGGGGGATATTAGCGAGCAGTACTTC. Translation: CASSYGQGDISEQYF.

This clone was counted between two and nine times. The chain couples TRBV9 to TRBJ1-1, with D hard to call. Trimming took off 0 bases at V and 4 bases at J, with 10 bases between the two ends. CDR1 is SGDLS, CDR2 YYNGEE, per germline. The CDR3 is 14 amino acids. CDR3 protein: CASSVGTRSTEAFF. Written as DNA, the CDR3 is TGTGCCAGCAGCGTAGGGACTCGAAGCACTGAAGCTTTCTTT. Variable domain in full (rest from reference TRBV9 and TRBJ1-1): DSGVTQTPKHLITATGQRVTLRCSPRSGDLSVYWYQQSLDQGLQFLIQYYNGEERAKGNILERFSAQQFPDLHSELNLSSLELGDSALYFCASSVGTRSTEAFFGQGTRLTVV.

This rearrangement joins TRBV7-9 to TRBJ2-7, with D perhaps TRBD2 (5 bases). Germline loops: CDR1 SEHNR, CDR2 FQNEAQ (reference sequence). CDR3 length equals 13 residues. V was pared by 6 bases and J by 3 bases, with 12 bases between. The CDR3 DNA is TGTGCCAGCAGTCCCAACGGGGTCTACGAGCAGTACTTC. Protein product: CASSPNGVYEQYF.

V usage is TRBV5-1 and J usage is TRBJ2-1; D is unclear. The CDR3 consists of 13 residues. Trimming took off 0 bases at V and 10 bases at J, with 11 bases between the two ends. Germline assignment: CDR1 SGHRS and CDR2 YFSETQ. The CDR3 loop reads CASSLGQVGEQFF. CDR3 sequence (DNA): TGCGCCAGCAGCTTGGGGCAGGTCGGAGAGCAGTTCTTC. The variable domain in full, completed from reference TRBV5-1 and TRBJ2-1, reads KAGVTQTPRYLIKTRGQQVTLSCSPISGHRSVSWYQQTPGQGLQFLFEYFSETQRNKGNFPGRFSGRQFSNSRSEMNVSTLELGDSALYLCASSLGQVGEQFFGPGTRLTVL.

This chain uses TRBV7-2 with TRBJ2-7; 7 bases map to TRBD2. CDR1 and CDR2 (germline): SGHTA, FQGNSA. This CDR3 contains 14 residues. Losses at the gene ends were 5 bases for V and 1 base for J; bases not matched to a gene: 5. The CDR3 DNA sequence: TGTGCCAGCAGCCTGGAGCGGGATTCCTACGAGCAGTACTTC. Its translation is CASSLERDSYEQYF.

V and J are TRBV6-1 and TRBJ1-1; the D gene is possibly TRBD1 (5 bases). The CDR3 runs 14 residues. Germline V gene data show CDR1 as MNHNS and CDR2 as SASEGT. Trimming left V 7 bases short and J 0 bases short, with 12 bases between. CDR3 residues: CASTQEGLNTEAFF. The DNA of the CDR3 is TGTGCCAGCACGCAGGAGGGGTTGAACACTGAAGCTTTCTTT.

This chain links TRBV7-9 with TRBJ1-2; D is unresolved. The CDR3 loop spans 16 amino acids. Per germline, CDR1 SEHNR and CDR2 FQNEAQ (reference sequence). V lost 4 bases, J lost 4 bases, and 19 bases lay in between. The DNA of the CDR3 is TGTGCCAGCAGCTACCTCGGGGTCCCCACGGGCTATGGCTACACCTTC. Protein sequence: CASSYLGVPTGYGYTF.

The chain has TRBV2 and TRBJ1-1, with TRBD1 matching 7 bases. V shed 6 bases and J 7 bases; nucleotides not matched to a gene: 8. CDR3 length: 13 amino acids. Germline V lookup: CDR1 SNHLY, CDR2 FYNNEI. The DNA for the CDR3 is TGTGCCAGCAGGACAGGGATTGTGGGTGAAGCTTTCTTT. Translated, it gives CASRTGIVGEAFF.

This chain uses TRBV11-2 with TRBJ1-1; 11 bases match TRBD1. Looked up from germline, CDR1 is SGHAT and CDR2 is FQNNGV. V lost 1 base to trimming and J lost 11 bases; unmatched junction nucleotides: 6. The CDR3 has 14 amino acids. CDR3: CASSLGTGGARAFF. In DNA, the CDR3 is TGTGCCAGCAGCTTAGGGACAGGGGGCGCACGGGCTTTCTTT.

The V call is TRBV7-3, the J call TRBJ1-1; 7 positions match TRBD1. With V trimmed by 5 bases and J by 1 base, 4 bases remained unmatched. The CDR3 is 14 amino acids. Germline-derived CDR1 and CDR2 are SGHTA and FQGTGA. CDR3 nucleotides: TGTGCCAGCAGCCGGGACAGCGGGAACACTGAAGCTTTCTTT. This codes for CASSRDSGNTEAFF.

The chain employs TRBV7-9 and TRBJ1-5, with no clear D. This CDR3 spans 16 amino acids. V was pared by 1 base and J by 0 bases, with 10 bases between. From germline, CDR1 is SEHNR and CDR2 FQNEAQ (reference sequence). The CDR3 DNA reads TGTGCCAGCAGCTTAGATGGTGGCATTAGCAATCAGCCCCAGCATTTT. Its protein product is CASSLDGGISNQPQHF.

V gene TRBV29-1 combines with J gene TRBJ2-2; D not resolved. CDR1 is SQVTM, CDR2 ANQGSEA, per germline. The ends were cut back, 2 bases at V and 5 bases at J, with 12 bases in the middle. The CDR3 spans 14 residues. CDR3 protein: CSVELTLRTGELFF. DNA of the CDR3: TGCAGCGTTGAATTGACTCTGAGGACCGGGGAGCTGTTTTTT.

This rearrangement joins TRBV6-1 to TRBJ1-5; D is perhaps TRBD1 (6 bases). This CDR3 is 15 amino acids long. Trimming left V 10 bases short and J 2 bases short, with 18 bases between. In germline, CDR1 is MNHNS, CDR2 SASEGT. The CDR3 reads CATRNPTGGNQPQHF. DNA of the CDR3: TGTGCCACTCGAAACCCGACAGGCGGCAATCAGCCCCAGCATTTT.

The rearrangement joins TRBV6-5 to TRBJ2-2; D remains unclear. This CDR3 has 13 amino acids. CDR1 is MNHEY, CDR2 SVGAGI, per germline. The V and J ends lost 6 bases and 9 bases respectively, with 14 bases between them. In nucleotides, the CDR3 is TGTGCCAGCAGCCCCTCCCCCCCTCGGGAGCTGTTTTTT. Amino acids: CASSPSPPRELFF.